Listed here are 3 T cell receptor beta chains from one sample, sequenced in a study of metastatic and nonmetastatic thyroid tumors (dated by TCRdb to the early 2020s). None of the patients had been given any treatment before thyroid surgery. Receptors were amplified or captured by PCR. Sequencing was carried out with an Illumina HiSeq 4000. TCRdb's own reprocessing of the public reads used fastp at Q25 and MiXCR and kept productive beta chains. The sample contains roughly 35,000 clones, 35% of them found a single time. The ten largest clones capture under 25% of the sample. Sequencing was done on a sample of tumor tissue. These receptors were collected from a female donor with papillary thyroid cancer or a benign thyroid nodule (not recorded which). Some clones in this sample may be carry-over from other donors' samples.

In this sample, this clone turned up a few times. A read error may produce the germline difference seen at one junction end. The sample contains more than one DNA sequence encoding this CDR3. This sequence joins TRBV6-5 and TRBJ2-3; D possibly corresponds to TRBD2 (6 bases). Per the germline V gene, CDR1 is MNHEY and CDR2 is SVGAGI. This CDR3 is 16 amino acids long. This chain's CDR3 is CASSWFEGGGTDTQYF. CDR3 DNA: TGTGCCAGTAGTTGGTTCGAGGGAGGAGGCACAGATACGCAGTATTTT.

V gene TRBV12-3 or TRBV12-4 combines with J gene TRBJ1-4; TRBD1 matches 10 bases. The CDR3 consists of 14 residues. Unmatched junction bases numbered 5, after V lost 6 bases and J lost 7 bases. CDR3 bases: TGTGCCAGCAGCTCCGGGACAGGGGTTGAAAAACTGTTTTTT. As protein: CASSSGTGVEKLFF.

J is TRBJ2-2 and V is TRBV6-2 or TRBV6-3; D is undetermined. V lost 4 bases and J 5 bases, leaving 8 bases between the germline ends. Germline-derived CDR1 and CDR2 are MNHEY and SVGEGT. The CDR3 loop spans 13 amino acids. The DNA for the CDR3 is TGTGCCAGCAGTTCCTCAGGAACCGGGGAGCTGTTTTTT. Translation gives CASSSSGTGELFF.